The 14 T cell receptor beta chains given below trace back to one sample, sequenced in a study of blood T cell repertoires in COVID-19. Libraries were prepared by immunoSEQ multiplex PCR; TCRdb keeps only in-frame clonotypes and omits some of them. The sample includes fewer than 250,000 clones, 86% of them seen just once. Sequenced sample: peripheral blood. The receptors come from a woman aged 45-59 years with acute or convalescent COVID-19.

This chain uses TRBV6-5 with TRBJ2-7; D might be TRBD2 (6 bases). V lost 5 bases and J 4 bases, leaving 18 bases between the germline ends. Germline-derived CDR1 and CDR2 are MNHEY and SVGAGI. CDR3 size: 15 residues. The CDR3 region has the DNA TGTGCCAGCAGTCGCTCTACGGAAGGAGGGTACGAGCAGTACTTC. It codes for CASSRSTEGGYEQYF.

V and J are TRBV5-4 and TRBJ2-5; 10 bases are a match to TRBD2. The germline CDR1 and CDR2 sequences are SGHNT and YYREEE (reference sequence). The CDR3 consists of 16 residues. With V trimmed by 4 bases and J by 2 bases, 8 bases remained unmatched. CDR3 amino acids: CASSLGLAGAQETQYF. The CDR3, as DNA: TGTGCCAGCAGCCTGGGGCTAGCGGGAGCGCAAGAGACCCAGTACTTC.

The rearrangement uses TRBV18 and TRBJ1-1; 12 nucleotides match TRBD1. This CDR3 contains 14 residues. Germline assignment: CDR1 KGHSH and CDR2 LQKENI. The V segment lost 3 bases and the J segment 4 bases; nucleotides outside the gene matches: 0. As DNA, the CDR3 is TGTGCCAGCTCACCGGGACAGGGGGCCACTGAAGCTTTCTTT. Protein sequence: CASSPGQGATEAFF.

The chain uses TRBV7-7 and TRBJ2-5; the D is unclear. This CDR3 has 13 residues. The germline gives CDR1 SSHAT, CDR2 FNYEAQ (reference sequence). V shed 4 bases and J shed 3 bases, with 9 bases lying between them. The CDR3 here is CASSSWLEETQYF. As DNA, the CDR3 is TGTGCCAGCAGCTCCTGGCTTGAAGAGACCCAGTACTTC.

The chain recombines TRBV6-1 with TRBJ2-7, with D hard to call. Germline CDR1 reads MNHNS; CDR2 reads SASEGT. Trimming removed 2 bases from V and 5 bases from J, with 10 bases in between. The length of the CDR3 is 13 residues. The CDR3 protein is CASSEIRVDEQYF. The DNA for the CDR3 is TGTGCCAGCAGTGAAATTCGAGTCGACGAGCAGTACTTC.

J is TRBJ1-2 and V is TRBV4-1; 9 nucleotides align to TRBD1. CDR1 and CDR2 (germline): MGHRA, YSYEKL. V shed 1 base, J shed 8 bases, and the junction held 14 bases outside the gene matches. The CDR3 is 17 amino acids. CDR3 sequence reads: CASSQVGTGGKSSGYTF. CDR3 sequence (DNA): TGCGCCAGCAGCCAAGTCGGAACAGGGGGCAAGTCCTCCGGCTACACCTTC.

V is TRBV7-5 and J is TRBJ1-1. TRBV7-5 is noted as a pseudogene. CDR3 length: 14 amino acids. The DNA of the CDR3 is TGTGTCAGAACCCTTGCCCGGGGTAACACTGAAGCTTTCTTT. It encodes CVRTLARGNTEAFF.

The chain couples TRBV20-1 to TRBJ2-3, with D tentatively TRBD2 (5 bases). Between the trimmed V and J ends, which lost 3 bases and 0 bases, there was a span of 16 bases. This CDR3 region has 16 residues. Germline values: CDR1 DFQATT, CDR2 SNEGSKA (reference sequence). The chain's CDR3 is CSASDHGLTSTDTQYF. The CDR3 DNA follows: TGCAGTGCTAGTGATCACGGACTTACTAGCACAGATACGCAGTATTTT.

The chain joins TRBV30 to TRBJ2-7; D uncertain. Trimming took 4 bases from V and 3 from J, leaving 7 bases between them. Germline loops: CDR1 GTSNPN, CDR2 SVGIG (reference sequence). The CDR3 is 11 residues long. The CDR3 sequence: CAWTENYEQYF. The CDR3, as DNA: TGTGCCTGGACAGAAAACTACGAGCAGTACTTC.

The genes are TRBV7-2 and TRBJ2-7; 10 nucleotides match TRBD1. The CDR3 length is 16 residues. Germline V gene data show CDR1 as SGHTA and CDR2 as FQGNSA. The junction had 7 bases not matched to a gene; V was cut back by 5 bases and J by 0 bases. The CDR3 spells CASSLTGTGDSYEQYF. CDR3 nucleotides: TGTGCCAGCAGCCTTACCGGGACAGGGGACTCCTACGAGCAGTACTTC. The complete variable domain, with remaining parts taken from reference TRBV7-2 and TRBJ2-7, reads GAGVSQSPSNKVTEKGKDVELRCDPISGHTALYWYRQSLGQGLEFLIYFQGNSAPDKSGLPSDRFSAERTGGSVSTLTIQRTQQEDSAVYLCASSLTGTGDSYEQYFGPGTRLTVT.

The V and J genes are TRBV11-2 and TRBJ2-7; possible D gene TRBD2, 7 bases. The CDR3 is made up of 17 amino acids. Trimming stripped 1 base from V and 2 bases from J, with 18 bases between. Germline V lookup: CDR1 SGHAT, CDR2 FQNNGV. The CDR3 sequence is CASSLAAPRGGTYEQYF. CDR3 sequence (DNA): TGTGCCAGCAGCTTAGCCGCCCCGCGCGGGGGCACCTACGAGCAGTACTTC.

The chain links TRBV5-6 to TRBJ2-2; no clear D. The CDR3 spans 16 residues. V was cut by 0 bases and J by 1 base, with 10 bases left in between. Germline CDR1 reads SGHDT; CDR2 reads YYEEEE. The CDR3 sequence is CASSLGQELNTGELFF. CDR3 nucleotide sequence: TGTGCCAGCAGCTTGGGGCAGGAATTGAACACCGGGGAGCTGTTTTTT. The entire variable domain, with the rest obtained from reference TRBV5-6 and TRBJ2-2, is as follows: DAGVTQSPTHLIKTRGQQVTLRCSPKSGHDTVSWYQQALGQGPQFIFQYYEEEERQRGNFPDRFSGHQFPNYSSELNVNALLLGDSALYLCASSLGQELNTGELFFGEGSRLTVL.

The chain has TRBV5-4 and TRBJ2-7; 10 nucleotides agree with TRBD1. V trimming: 4 bases; J trimming: 4 bases; junction bases outside the gene matches: 8. The CDR3 is made up of 15 amino acids. Germline CDR1 is SGHNT and CDR2 is YYREEE (reference sequence). The CDR3 nucleotides read TGTGCCAGCAGCGCCGGGACAGGGGTGCCTTACGAGCAGTACTTC. Protein sequence: CASSAGTGVPYEQYF.

The rearrangement links TRBV30 to TRBJ1-4; TRBD1 might be the D (5 bases). The germline gives CDR1 GTSNPN, CDR2 SVGIG (reference sequence). This CDR3 has 14 amino acids. V was cut by 2 bases and J by 5 bases, with 12 bases left in between. The CDR3 is CAWSMGLENEKLFF. The CDR3 bases are TGTGCCTGGAGTATGGGGCTGGAAAATGAAAAACTGTTTTTT.